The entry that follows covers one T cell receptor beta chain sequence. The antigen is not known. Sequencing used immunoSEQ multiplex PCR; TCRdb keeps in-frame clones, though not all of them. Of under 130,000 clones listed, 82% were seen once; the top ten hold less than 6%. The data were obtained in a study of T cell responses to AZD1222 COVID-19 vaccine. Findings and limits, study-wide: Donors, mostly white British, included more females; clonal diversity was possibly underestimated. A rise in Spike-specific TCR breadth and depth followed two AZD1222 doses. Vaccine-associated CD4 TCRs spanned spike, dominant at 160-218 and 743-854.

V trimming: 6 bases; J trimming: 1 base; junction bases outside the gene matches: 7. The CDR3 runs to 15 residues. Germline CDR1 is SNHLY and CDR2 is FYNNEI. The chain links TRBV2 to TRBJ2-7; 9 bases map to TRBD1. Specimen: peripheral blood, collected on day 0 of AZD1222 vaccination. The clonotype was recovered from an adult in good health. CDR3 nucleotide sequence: TGTGCCAGCAGGGAGCCCGGGACAGGGTCCTACGAGCAGTACTTC. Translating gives CASREPGTGSYEQYF.